This T cell receptor beta chain is from a study of shared clonotypes between healthy human individuals. Turning to the study itself: CD4 naive and memory got three plates each, CD8 naive two, CD8 memory one.

The junction had 13 bases not matched to a gene; V was cut back by 4 bases and J by 6 bases. Looked up from germline, CDR1 is SGHKS and CDR2 is YYEKEE (reference sequence). There are 17 residues in the CDR3. Original processing notes: Sequence data from immunoSEQ were junction-only and lacked quality scores; consequently, filtering differed. This table comes from immunoSEQ multiplex PCR, and its TCRdb copy is limited to in-frame clones, with some not included. For V, J and clone size, that table is used; D and trimming come from the DNA. The table includes around 2,000,000 clones, 93% detected once. Note on this clone: Its cognate antigen is unknown.

Naivety among CD8 cells was defined by CD45RO negativity and positive CCR7 selection, thereby excluding terminally differentiated effector memory CD45RA+ cells. Study-wide results and limits: Sequencing depth was predicted to influence how clonotypes are shared among donors.

V is TRBV5-5 and J is TRBJ2-3; 11 bases match TRBD1. Sequencing input: naive CD8+ T cells from PBMCs. This receptor was identified in a man aged 18 to 29 in good health. Some clones in this sample may be carry-over from other donors' samples. The DNA of the CDR3 is TGTGCCAGCAGCCCATCTCCCGGGACAGGGGGTTTTGATACGCAGTATTTT. Its translation: CASSPSPGTGGFDTQYF. Supplemented by reference TRBV5-5 and TRBJ2-3, the full variable domain reads DAGVTQSPTHLIKTRGQQVTLRCSPISGHKSVSWYQQVLGQGPQFIFQYYEKEERGRGNFPDRFSARQFPNYSSELNVNALLLGDSALYLCASSPSPGTGGFDTQYFGPGTRLTVL.